The 2 T cell receptor beta chains presented below share a single source sample, sequenced in a study of blood T cell repertoires in COVID-19 (dated by TCRdb to 2018 to 2020). The library was prepared using the immunoSEQ multiplex PCR assay. What TCRdb holds here is the immuneACCESS table cut down to in-frame rearrangements. Part of the clones is not present; checked against another copy, under half of the missing clones reflect an unresolved V gene, and the others are unexplained. Here the sample has about 250,000 clones; 80% to 85% occur a single time. The ten largest clones capture approximately 15% of the sample. Sequencing was carried out using peripheral blood. These receptors all come from a person aged 65 to 85 with COVID-19, enrolled during active disease.

J is TRBJ2-1 and V is TRBV11-2; D might be TRBD1 (6 bases). The germline V gene encodes CDR1 SGHAT and CDR2 FQNNGV. V lost 5 bases, J lost 6 bases, and 17 bases lay in between. This CDR3 comprises 15 residues. Here the CDR3 reads CASSRYRTGSNEQFF. DNA of the CDR3: TGTGCCAGCAGCCGATACCGAACAGGGAGCAATGAGCAGTTCTTC.

The chain couples TRBV25-1 to TRBJ1-1; D ambiguous. Trimming shortened V by 4 bases and J by 2 bases, and 17 bases separated the two germline ends. The germline V gene has CDR1 MGHDK and CDR2 SYGVNS. The CDR3 is 16 residues long. CDR3 nucleotide sequence: TGTGCCAGCAGTGGGAATACAGAACGGCTAAACACTGAAGCTTTCTTT. It specifies CASSGNTERLNTEAFF.